This is a list of T cell receptor beta chains from one sample in a study of T cell repertoires in cytomegalovirus infection. TCRdb used MiXCR to reprocess the reads, holding one entry per CDR3 protein. Seen here are 95,000 to 120,000 distinct CDR3 sequences, 30% to 35% observed once, and the top ten hold around 41%. No antigens are known for them. The sample was CD8+ T cells from cultured PBMCs, taken from culture after CMV antigen stimulation. These receptors all come from a human donor in good health (CMV status not recorded). Some clones in this sample may be carry-over from other donors' samples. The CDR3 runs from the conserved cysteine through the conserved F or W. Each record gives: J gene, V gene, D gene, CDR3 protein. The D gene is left open where the match is weak.

>TRBJ2-1|TRBV20-1|TRBD1
CSARPSRGDRMLDEQFF
>TRBJ2-3|TRBV7-2|-
CASSLFYGADTQYF
>TRBJ2-1|TRBV2|-
CASSDKGRVSYNEQFF
>TRBJ2-5|TRBV7-9|TRBD2
CASSLPGGGETQYF
>TRBJ1-1|TRBV6-6|-
CASSYQPTGENTEAFF
>TRBJ1-2|TRBV6-5|TRBD1
CASRSRGQGGYGYTF
>TRBJ2-1|TRBV7-8|-
CASSLDNPWESNNEQFF
>TRBJ1-3|TRBV5-1|-
CASSPDRDSGNTIYF
>TRBJ2-7|TRBV12-3/TRBV12-4|-
CASSSRALEQYF
>TRBJ2-4|TRBV7-2|-
CASSLVGFELNF
>TRBJ2-3|TRBV6-1|TRBD2
CASSEYPWTRSTDTQYF
>TRBJ2-1|TRBV2|-
CASRPERDEQFF
>TRBJ2-1|TRBV11-3|TRBD2
CASSPLTSGGPGEQFF
>TRBJ2-1|TRBV4-1|TRBD2
CASSQYHRGGTYNEQFF
>TRBJ1-2|TRBV12-3/TRBV12-4|TRBD1
CASSSQGVDYGYTF
>TRBJ2-7|TRBV20-1|-
CSAPVVWTAIIDEQYF
>TRBJ1-5|TRBV5-1|-
CASSLSWGAGQPQHF
>TRBJ2-1|TRBV7-9|-
CASSRGNEQFF
>TRBJ2-1|TRBV13|-
CASSLAWRTAEQFF
>TRBJ2-3|TRBV7-9|-
CASSSTEADTQYF
>TRBJ1-3|TRBV7-9|-
CASSLGTGNTIYF
>TRBJ1-1|TRBV2|-
CASRRGGMNTEAFF
>TRBJ1-5|TRBV7-2|-
CASSLGRGPQSNQPQHF
>TRBJ2-3|TRBV6-6|-
CASSYLTSQGEDTQYF
>TRBJ1-5|TRBV6-6|-
CASSYRKVTVNQPQHF
>TRBJ1-1|TRBV2|-
CASSYLAEGTEAFF
>TRBJ2-1|TRBV27|-
CASSLSRGHGNEQFF
>TRBJ2-3|TRBV6-1|-
CASSPNLVSDTQYF
>TRBJ1-6|TRBV7-2|-
CASSPAGNSPLHF
>TRBJ1-4|TRBV4-1|-
CASSPDRKLRENEKLFF
>TRBJ2-3|TRBV20-1|TRBD2
CSARGSSGGTDTQYF
>TRBJ2-1|TRBV7-6|TRBD2
CASRDRTGLASDEQFF
>TRBJ1-3|TRBV20-1|-
CSARDNSGNTIYF
>TRBJ1-2|TRBV27|-
CASSFGENYGYTF
>TRBJ1-6|TRBV7-2|-
CASSLEGDSPLHF
>TRBJ2-1|TRBV7-6|TRBD2
CASSLERGGYNEQFF
>TRBJ2-1|TRBV9|TRBD2
CASSFSGGATYNEQFF
>TRBJ1-5|TRBV12-3/TRBV12-4|TRBD1
CASSFSTGATKGNQPQHF
>TRBJ2-3|TRBV3-1|-
CASSHLIRREDTDTQYF
>TRBJ2-1|TRBV7-2|-
CASSLTPSGSQGNEQFF
>TRBJ2-7|TRBV7-9|-
CASSLGYNEQYF
>TRBJ2-6|TRBV6-6|-
CASSYGTHYISGANVLTF
>TRBJ2-2|TRBV20-1|-
CSARGGTGELFF
>TRBJ2-1|TRBV19|TRBD2
CASSISSGGYNEQFF
>TRBJ2-1|TRBV11-3|-
CASSFAGSAQFF
>TRBJ2-1|TRBV7-6|-
CASSLALYSYNEQFF
>TRBJ2-3|TRBV6-6|-
CASSYFRETDTQYF
>TRBJ2-3|TRBV20-1|TRBD2
CSARDPGTSSTDTQYF
>TRBJ2-7|TRBV11-2|TRBD1
CASSLVEPGGREQYF
>TRBJ2-7|TRBV7-2|-
CASSLTSHSHEQYF
>TRBJ2-7|TRBV27|TRBD2
CASSLSLGGSKPYEQYF
>TRBJ2-3|TRBV7-2|TRBD2
CASSLARGISTDTQYF
>TRBJ1-5|TRBV6-1|-
CASSFRDGNQPQHF